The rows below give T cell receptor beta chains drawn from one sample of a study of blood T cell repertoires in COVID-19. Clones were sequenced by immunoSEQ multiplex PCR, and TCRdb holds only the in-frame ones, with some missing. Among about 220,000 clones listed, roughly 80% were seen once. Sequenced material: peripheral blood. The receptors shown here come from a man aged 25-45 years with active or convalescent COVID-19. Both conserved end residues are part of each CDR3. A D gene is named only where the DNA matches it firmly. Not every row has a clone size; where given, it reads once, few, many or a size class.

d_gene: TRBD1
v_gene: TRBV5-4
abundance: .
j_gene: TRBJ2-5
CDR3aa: CASSPQDRGKTQYF
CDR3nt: TGTGCCAGCAGCCCACAGGACAGGGGCAAGACCCAGTACTTC

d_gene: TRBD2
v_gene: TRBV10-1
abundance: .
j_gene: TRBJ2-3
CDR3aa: CASSESLAGLDTQYF
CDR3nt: TGCGCCAGCAGTGAGAGTCTAGCGGGGCTGGATACGCAGTATTTT

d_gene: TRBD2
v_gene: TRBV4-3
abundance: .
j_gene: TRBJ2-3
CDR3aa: CASSRYGLAGGGDTQYF
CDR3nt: TGCGCCAGCAGCCGATACGGACTAGCGGGGGGCGGAGATACGCAGTATTTT

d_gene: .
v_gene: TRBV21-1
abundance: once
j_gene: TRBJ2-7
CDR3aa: CASTALGTSRYEQYF
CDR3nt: TGTGCCAGCACAGCTCTCGGGACTAGCCGCTACGAGCAGTACTTC

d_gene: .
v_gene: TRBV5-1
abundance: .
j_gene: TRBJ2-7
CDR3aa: CASSSFLNSYEQYF
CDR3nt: TGCGCCAGCAGCTCGTTCTTAAACTCCTACGAGCAGTACTTC

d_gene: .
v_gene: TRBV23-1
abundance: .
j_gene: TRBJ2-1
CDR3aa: CASSQSLGGIYNEQFF
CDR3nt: TGCGCCAGCAGTCAATCCCTCGGGGGAATCTACAATGAGCAGTTCTTC

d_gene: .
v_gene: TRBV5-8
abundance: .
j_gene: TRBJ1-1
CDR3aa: CASSSKGGVPNTEAFF
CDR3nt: TGTGCCAGCAGCTCAAAGGGGGGGGTTCCGAACACTGAAGCTTTCTTT

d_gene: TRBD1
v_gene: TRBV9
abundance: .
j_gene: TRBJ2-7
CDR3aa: CASSGQGGPYEQYF
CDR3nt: TGTGCCAGCAGTGGACAGGGGGGCCCCTACGAGCAGTACTTC

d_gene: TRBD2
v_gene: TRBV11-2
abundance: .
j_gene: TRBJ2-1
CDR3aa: CASSLVASGSYNEQFF
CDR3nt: TGTGCCAGCAGCTTAGTGGCTAGCGGGAGTTACAATGAGCAGTTCTTC

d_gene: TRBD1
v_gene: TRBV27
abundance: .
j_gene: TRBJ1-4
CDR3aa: CASSLSGTGLEKLFF
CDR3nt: TGTGCCAGCAGTCTCTCCGGGACAGGGCTCGAAAAACTGTTTTTT

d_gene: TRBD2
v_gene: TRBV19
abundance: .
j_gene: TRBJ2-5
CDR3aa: CASSRRETQETQYF
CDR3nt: TGTGCCAGTAGCCGGCGGGAGACCCAGGAGACCCAGTACTTC

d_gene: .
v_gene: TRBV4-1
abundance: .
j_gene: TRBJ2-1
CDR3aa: CASSQGSGLGYNEQFF
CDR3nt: TGCGCCAGCAGCCAAGGTTCGGGACTCGGTTACAATGAGCAGTTCTTC

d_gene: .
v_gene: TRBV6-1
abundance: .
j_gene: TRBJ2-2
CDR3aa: CASSEWGVRAGELFF
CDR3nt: TGTGCCAGCAGTGAATGGGGGGTTAGGGCCGGGGAGCTGTTTTTT

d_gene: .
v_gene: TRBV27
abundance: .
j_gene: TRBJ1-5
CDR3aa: CASSRIHPGPQHF
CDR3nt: TGTGCCAGCAGTCGGATCCACCCAGGCCCCCAGCATTTT

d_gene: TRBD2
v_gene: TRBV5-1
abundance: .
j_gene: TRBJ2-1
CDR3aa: CASSLASGGGNEQFF
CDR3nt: TGCGCCAGCAGCTTGGCTAGCGGAGGAGGGAATGAGCAGTTCTTC

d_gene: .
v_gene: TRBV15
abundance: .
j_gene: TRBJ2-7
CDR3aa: CATSRAGGREQYF
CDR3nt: TGTGCCACCAGCAGAGCCGGAGGGCGGGAGCAGTACTTC

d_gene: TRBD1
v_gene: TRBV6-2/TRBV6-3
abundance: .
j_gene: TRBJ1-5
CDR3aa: CASRPSQGAHQPQHF
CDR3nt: TGTGCCAGCAGACCTTCACAGGGGGCCCATCAGCCCCAGCATTTT

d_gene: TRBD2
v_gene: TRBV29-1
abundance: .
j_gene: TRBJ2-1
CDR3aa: CSVTSVPSYNEQFF
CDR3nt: TGCAGCGTAACTAGCGTCCCCTCCTACAATGAGCAGTTCTTC